The source of this TCR beta chain is a study of control samples from healthy donors and cancer patients. The assay was immunoSEQ multiplex PCR, and TCRdb's table has in-frame clones only and misses some. The top ten hold 1.3% to 1.5% of the sample, which has about 170,000 clones, approximately 94% seen once. There are 16 residues in the CDR3. CDR1 and CDR2 (germline): SGHKS, YYEKEE (reference sequence). Trimming stripped 3 bases from V and 0 bases from J, with 13 bases between. The receptor comes from a woman in her late teens or twenties in good health. This chain joins TRBV5-5 and TRBJ1-3, with D hard to call. Input material: blood. The CDR3 loop reads CASSSFSGNSGNTIYF. CDR3 bases: TGTGCCAGCAGCTCCTTTTCCGGGAACTCTGGAAACACCATATATTTT.